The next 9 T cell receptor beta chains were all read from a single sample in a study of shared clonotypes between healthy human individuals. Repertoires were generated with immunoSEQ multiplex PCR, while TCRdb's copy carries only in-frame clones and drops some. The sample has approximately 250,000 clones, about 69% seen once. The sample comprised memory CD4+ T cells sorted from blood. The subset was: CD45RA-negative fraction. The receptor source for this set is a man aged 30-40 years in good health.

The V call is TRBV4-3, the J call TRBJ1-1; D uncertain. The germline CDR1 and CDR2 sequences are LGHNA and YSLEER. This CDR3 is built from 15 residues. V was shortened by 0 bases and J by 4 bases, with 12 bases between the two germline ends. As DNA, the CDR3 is TGCGCCAGCAGCCAAGATCTCCCGCCGGGCACTGAAGCTTTCTTT. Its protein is CASSQDLPPGTEAFF.

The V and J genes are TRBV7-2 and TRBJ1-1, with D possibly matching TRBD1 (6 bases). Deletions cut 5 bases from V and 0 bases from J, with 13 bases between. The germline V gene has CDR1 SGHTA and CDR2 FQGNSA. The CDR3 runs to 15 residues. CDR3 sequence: CASSPKTGVNTEAFF. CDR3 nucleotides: TGTGCCAGCAGCCCGAAGACAGGTGTGAACACTGAAGCTTTCTTT.

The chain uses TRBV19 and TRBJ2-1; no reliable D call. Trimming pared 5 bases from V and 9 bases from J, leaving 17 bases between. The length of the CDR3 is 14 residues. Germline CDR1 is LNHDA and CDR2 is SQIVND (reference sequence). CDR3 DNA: TGTGCCAGTAGTGGTGGAGTAGCTAAGGGTGAGCAGTTCTTC. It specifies CASSGGVAKGEQFF.

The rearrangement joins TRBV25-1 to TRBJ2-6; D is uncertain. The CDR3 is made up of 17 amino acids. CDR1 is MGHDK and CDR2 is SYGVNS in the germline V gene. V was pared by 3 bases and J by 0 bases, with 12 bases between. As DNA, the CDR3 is TGTGCCAGCAGTGATGGCAGGACGAGCTCTGGGGCCAACGTCCTGACTTTC. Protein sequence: CASSDGRTSSGANVLTF.

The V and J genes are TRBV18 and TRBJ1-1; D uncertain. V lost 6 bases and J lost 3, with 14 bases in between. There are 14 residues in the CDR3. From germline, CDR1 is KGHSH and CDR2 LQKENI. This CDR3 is CASSRLSGHTEAFF. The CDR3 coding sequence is TGTGCCAGCTCCCGGCTGTCGGGCCACACTGAAGCTTTCTTT.

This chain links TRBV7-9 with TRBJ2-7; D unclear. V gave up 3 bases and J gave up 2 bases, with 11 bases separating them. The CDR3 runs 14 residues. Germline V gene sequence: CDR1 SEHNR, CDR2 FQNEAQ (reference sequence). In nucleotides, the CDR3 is TGTGCCAGCAGCTTGGCTGGGTTGACCTACGAGCAGTACTTC. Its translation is CASSLAGLTYEQYF.

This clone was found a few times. The CDR3 loop reads CASRGPNTDTQYF. DNA of the CDR3: TGTGCCAGCAGGGGACCGAACACAGATACGCAGTATTTT. The chain employs TRBV28 and TRBJ2-3; D might be TRBD1 or TRBD2, each matching 5 bases. V was pared by 6 bases and J by 2 bases, with 9 bases between. Germline V gene data show CDR1 as MDHEN and CDR2 as SYDVKM. This CDR3 is built from 13 residues.

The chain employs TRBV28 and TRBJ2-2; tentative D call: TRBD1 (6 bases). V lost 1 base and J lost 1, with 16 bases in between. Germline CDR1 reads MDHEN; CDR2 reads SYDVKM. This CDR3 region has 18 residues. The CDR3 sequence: CASSLFRMGAWNTGELFF. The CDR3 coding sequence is TGTGCCAGCAGTTTATTCCGGATGGGGGCATGGAACACCGGGGAGCTGTTTTTT.

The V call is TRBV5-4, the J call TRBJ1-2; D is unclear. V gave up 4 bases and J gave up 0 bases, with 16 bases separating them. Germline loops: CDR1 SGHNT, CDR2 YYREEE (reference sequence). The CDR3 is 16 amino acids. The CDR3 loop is CASSLSTVIPNYGYTF. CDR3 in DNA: TGTGCCAGCAGCCTCTCCACAGTTATACCTAACTATGGCTACACCTTC.